Presented here are 24 T cell receptor beta chains from one specimen sequenced in a study of T cell responses to AZD1222 COVID-19 vaccine. Some clones are missing from TCRdb's copy, which holds only in-frame ones; the method was immunoSEQ multiplex PCR. The sample consists of 170,000 or so clones, approximately 90% of them appearing once. Source: peripheral blood, taken on day 0 of AZD1222 vaccination. The receptors derive from an adult in good health.

This clone was detected once. The J gene is TRBJ2-7, the V gene TRBV28, with TRBD2 matching over 7 bases. The CDR3 is made up of 15 amino acids. V shed 1 base and J 3 bases; nucleotides not matched to a gene: 6. Germline V CDR1 and CDR2: MDHEN, SYDVKM. The CDR3 bases are TGTGCCAGCAGTTTATTGTGGGAGGGCCACTACGAGCAGTACTTC. It translates to CASSLLWEGHYEQYF.

The V gene is TRBV2, the J gene TRBJ2-5; 8 bases match TRBD1. The trim removed 11 bases at V and 4 bases at J, leaving 6 bases unmatched. Looked up from germline, CDR1 is SNHLY and CDR2 is FYNNEI. CDR3 length equals 12 residues. The CDR3 loop reads CACDRGTETQYF. The CDR3, as DNA: TGTGCCTGCGACAGGGGAACAGAGACCCAGTACTTC.

V and J are TRBV2 and TRBJ1-6; 7 bases fit TRBD1. The CDR3 sequence is 15 residues long. Losses at the gene ends were 5 bases for V and 7 bases for J; bases not matched to a gene: 8. Germline CDR1 reads SNHLY; CDR2 reads FYNNEI. CDR3 sequence reads: CASSTGTAQNSPLHF. As DNA, the CDR3 is TGTGCCAGCAGTACCGGGACAGCCCAAAATTCACCCCTCCACTTT.

This clone was counted a single time. The chain has TRBV10-3 and TRBJ2-3, with 12 bases identical to TRBD2. The CDR3 length is 16 residues. CDR1 is ENHRY and CDR2 is SYGVKD in the germline V gene. Trimming removed 6 bases from V and 4 bases from J; junction bases left unmatched: 8. The CDR3 DNA sequence: TGTGCCATCAGGACTAGCGGGAGAGGGTCGTCAGATACGCAGTATTTT. Its protein is CAIRTSGRGSSDTQYF.

This clone occurred once. The J gene is TRBJ2-1, the V gene TRBV4-2; a possible D gene is TRBD1 (6 bases). Germline CDR1 and CDR2: LGHNA and YNFKEQ. The CDR3 spans 16 residues. With 3 bases removed from V and 0 bases from J, the gap between germline ends came to 12 bases. CDR3 residues: CASSQSQGSSYNEQFF. The CDR3 DNA follows: TGTGCCAGCAGCCAGTCACAGGGCAGCTCCTACAATGAGCAGTTCTTC.

This chain connects TRBV10-3 to TRBJ1-5; D ambiguous. Between the trimmed V and J ends, which lost 2 bases and 8 bases, there was a span of 7 bases. Germline CDR1 is ENHRY and CDR2 is SYGVKD. This CDR3 comprises 12 residues. The CDR3 DNA sequence: TGTGCCATCAGTGAGGTAGCGAAGCCCCAGCATTTT. The encoded protein is CAISEVAKPQHF.

J is TRBJ2-3 and V is TRBV7-3; D is possibly TRBD2 (5 bases). The CDR3 has 13 amino acids. The germline CDR1 and CDR2 sequences are SGHTA and FQGTGA. V shed 5 bases and J shed 1 base, with 7 bases lying between them. The CDR3 DNA reads as TGTGCCAGCAGCGACTACCGCACAGATACGCAGTATTTT. Translated: CASSDYRTDTQYF.

The chain joins TRBV11-3 to TRBJ2-2, with D perhaps matching TRBD2 (5 bases). V lost 5 bases to trimming and J lost 6 bases, with 13 bases between them. The length of the CDR3 is 14 residues. CDR1 is SGHNT and CDR2 is YENEEA in the germline V gene. The CDR3 bases are TGTGCCAGCAGCCCTCGGGGTAACCCCGGGGAGCTGTTTTTT. This encodes CASSPRGNPGELFF.

The genes are TRBV6-5 and TRBJ1-4, with TRBD1 matching over 7 bases. The length of the CDR3 is 15 residues. The trim removed 5 bases at V and 0 bases at J, leaving 3 bases unmatched. Germline lookup yields CDR1 MNHEY and CDR2 SVGAGI. CDR3 residues: CASSRGQATNEKLFF. CDR3 DNA sequence: TGTGCCAGCAGTCGCGGACAGGCAACTAATGAAAAACTGTTTTTT.

V and J are TRBV6-5 and TRBJ1-6, with D unresolved. The CDR3 has 13 residues. The V gene's germline CDR1 is MNHEY and CDR2 SVGAGI. V lost 2 bases and J lost 9, with 8 bases in between. CDR3 nucleotide sequence: TGTGCCAGCAGTTACCCGACACGTTCACCCCTCCACTTT. Residues: CASSYPTRSPLHF.

V and J are TRBV7-9 and TRBJ1-6; 9 bases are a match to TRBD1. The CDR3 is 14 amino acids. Trimming removed 5 bases from V and 7 bases from J; junction bases left unmatched: 3. The germline V gene has CDR1 SEHNR and CDR2 FQNEAQ (reference sequence). The DNA for the CDR3 is TGTGCCAGCAGCGCACAGGGGGCCAATTCACCCCTCCACTTT. Its translation is CASSAQGANSPLHF.

V and J are TRBV27 and TRBJ1-5, with 9 bases fitting TRBD1. The CDR3 has 15 residues. V lost 6 bases and J lost 4; bases outside the gene matches: 7. Germline V gene sequence: CDR1 MNHEY, CDR2 SMNVEV (reference sequence). This chain's CDR3 is CASSQDRGRNQPQHF. CDR3 in DNA: TGTGCCAGCAGCCAGGACAGGGGTCGTAATCAGCCCCAGCATTTT.

The chain couples TRBV18 to TRBJ2-7; D not certain. This CDR3 contains 14 residues. Deletions cut 2 bases from V and 2 bases from J, with 10 bases between. CDR1 KGHSH and CDR2 LQKENI come from the germline V gene. CDR3 protein: CASSPSFGTYEQYF. CDR3 sequence (DNA): TGTGCCAGCTCACCATCTTTTGGGACCTACGAGCAGTACTTC.

The sample holds a few counts of this clone. A read error may account for a junction end that differs from germline. As DNA, the CDR3 is TGTGCCTTGAGTAAGGGGGCTTTAGCTTTCTTT. This gives the protein CALSKGALAFF. The chain recombines TRBV30 with TRBJ1-1, with TRBD1 matching 7 bases. The CDR3 length is 11 residues. From germline, CDR1 is GTSNPN and CDR2 SVGIG (reference sequence).

CDR3 in amino acids: CASSERPGLAYNEQFF. The CDR3 DNA reads TGTGCCAGCAGTGAACGTCCGGGACTAGCCTACAATGAGCAGTTCTTC. This rearrangement joins TRBV6-1 to TRBJ2-1; TRBD2 aligns across 8 bases. The ends lost 2 bases at V and 2 bases at J; junction bases unmatched: 5. Germline V gives CDR1 MNHNS, CDR2 SASEGT. This CDR3 contains 16 residues.

This clone was seen ten or more times. The gene calls are TRBV3-1 (or the pseudogene TRBV3-2) and TRBJ2-1, with D maybe TRBD2 (6 bases). Trimming took 5 bases from V and 8 from J, leaving 19 bases between them. This CDR3 is 15 amino acids long. Germline-derived CDR1 and CDR2 are LGHDT and YNNKEL (reference sequence). CDR3 sequence: CASSFMGGSVDEQFF. In nucleotides, the CDR3 is TGTGCCAGCAGCTTCATGGGGGGATCGGTCGATGAGCAGTTCTTC.

The J gene is TRBJ1-1, the V gene TRBV5-1; 7 bases map to TRBD1. Germline V gene lookup returns CDR1 SGHRS and CDR2 YFSETQ. The junction had 9 bases not matched to a gene; V was cut back by 4 bases and J by 0 bases. The CDR3 loop spans 16 amino acids. CDR3 amino acids: CASSAPQGFMNTEAFF. In DNA form, the CDR3 reads TGCGCCAGCAGCGCGCCACAGGGGTTCATGAACACTGAAGCTTTCTTT.

The rearrangement joins TRBV5-1 to TRBJ2-1, with D tentatively TRBD2 (7 bases). V dropped 4 bases and J dropped 9 bases, with 23 bases sitting between them. This CDR3 is 16 amino acids long. CDR1 SGHRS and CDR2 YFSETQ come from the germline V gene. The DNA for the CDR3 is TGCGCCAGCAGCGTATGGACTGGGGGCGGGAGTGGTGAGCAGTTCTTC. It codes for CASSVWTGGGSGEQFF.

The chain combines TRBV5-1 with TRBJ2-5; 9 nucleotides agree with TRBD1. Trimming at V came to 2 bases and at J to 5 bases, leaving 4 bases not matched to a gene. The germline CDR1 and CDR2 sequences are SGHRS and YFSETQ. This CDR3 comprises 14 residues. This CDR3 reads CASSLTGGAETQYF. In DNA, the CDR3 is TGCGCCAGCAGCTTAACAGGGGGCGCGGAGACCCAGTACTTC. Based on the CDR3 plus reference TRBV5-1 and TRBJ2-5, the full variable domain is KAGVTQTPRYLIKTRGQQVTLSCSPISGHRSVSWYQQTPGQGLQFLFEYFSETQRNKGNFPGRFSGRQFSNSRSEMNVSTLELGDSALYLCASSLTGGAETQYFGPGTRLLVL.

The chain carries TRBV27 and TRBJ2-3; D perhaps matches TRBD1 (6 bases). The CDR3 is 13 amino acids. Germline assignment: CDR1 MNHEY and CDR2 SMNVEV (reference sequence). V lost 6 bases and J lost 3, with 10 bases in between. CDR3 bases: TGTGCCAGCAGGTCCAGGGGTACAGATACGCAGTATTTT. Translated: CASRSRGTDTQYF.

This clone was recorded a few times. This chain links TRBV21-1 with TRBJ1-3; TRBD1, as called in the table, went unchecked against the DNA. TRBV21-1 is deemed a pseudogene. The CDR3 has 15 residues. The CDR3 reads CASRITGPNFNTIYF. The CDR3 DNA sequence: TGTGCCAGCAGGATAACAGGTCCTAATTTTAACACCATATATTTT.

Remarks on this clone: This same CDR3 is encoded by further DNA sequences in the sample. This rearrangement joins TRBV19 to TRBJ2-5, with unresolved D. The germline V gene has CDR1 LNHDA and CDR2 SQIVND (reference sequence). Between the trimmed V and J ends, which lost 3 bases and 4 bases, there was a span of 6 bases. CDR3 length: 12 residues. CDR3 nucleotide sequence: TGTGCCAGTAGTATTTGGGGAGAGACCCAGTACTTC. Its translation is CASSIWGETQYF.

V gene TRBV18 combines with J gene TRBJ2-5, with 7 bases fitting TRBD2. With V trimmed by 3 bases and J by 1 base, 5 bases remained unmatched. Germline values: CDR1 KGHSH, CDR2 LQKENI. This CDR3 region has 15 residues. The CDR3 sequence is CASSPPPSGQETQYF. CDR3 coding DNA: TGTGCCAGCTCACCCCCCCCTAGCGGCCAAGAGACCCAGTACTTC.

The V call is TRBV7-9, the J call TRBJ2-7, with 10 bases aligning to TRBD1. This CDR3 contains 14 residues. The junction had 5 bases not matched to a gene; V was cut back by 5 bases and J by 4 bases. The germline V gene has CDR1 SEHNR and CDR2 FQNEAQ (reference sequence). The CDR3 sequence is CASSRRDRGYEQYF. The CDR3 DNA reads TGTGCCAGCAGCCGCCGGGACAGGGGTTACGAGCAGTACTTC.